This T cell receptor beta chain was identified during a study of a mutant IDH1 vaccine in newly diagnosed glioma. Details on this clone: Its target is unknown.

Germline loops: CDR1 SGHRS, CDR2 YFSETQ. The ends were cut back, 0 bases at V and 7 bases at J, with 5 bases in the middle. The CDR3 totals 13 residues. Notes on the study in general: Detectable vaccine-induced immune responses arose in around 93% of patients.

Time point denoted: week 23, last vaccination. Vaccination used 300 ug of mutant IDH1 20-mer peptide per dose, with topical imiquimod. The donors had new WHO grade 3 or 4 astrocytomas; these were IDH1-mutant and ATRX-lost. The table came from immunoSEQ multiplex PCR; TCRdb's copy has only in-frame clones and leaves some out. The sample shows approximately 35,000 clones, over 75% of them seen only once. This TCR was sampled from a man aged 40-49 years with glioma. This specimen consisted of PBMCs, obtained from a glioma patient whose treatment included an IDH1 peptide vaccine. V usage is TRBV5-1 and J usage is TRBJ1-6; D not certain. CDR3 nucleotide sequence: TGCGCCAGCAGCTTGGAATCCAATTCACCCCTCCACTTT. Translation gives CASSLESNSPLHF.